These 23 T cell receptor beta chains came from one sample sequenced in a study of tumor and adjacent non-tumor tissue in lung cancer. The template was RNA from unsorted bulk tissue. This non-tumor lung sample came from over 3 cm beyond the tumor edge. Three rounds of nested PCR, following a modified ARM-PCR protocol, produced the TCRbeta library. TCRdb processed the multiplex PCR reads anew with MiXCR; each CDR3 protein has one entry. The sample contains more than 85,000 distinct CDR3 sequences, about 61% of which appear only once. Sequenced input: distant non-tumor lung tissue. The receptors here all came from a man in his sixties with non-small cell lung cancer.

Remarks on this clonotype: Its ends do not fully match the called genes, so a read error is possible. The chain employs TRBV12-3 or TRBV12-4 and TRBJ2-1, with a tentative D call TRBD1 (5 bases). The CDR3 loop spans 15 amino acids. The CDR3 spells CASSSQGWRYNEQFF. The CDR3, as DNA: TGTGCCAGCAGTTCGCAGGGATGGAGATACAACGAGCAGTTCTTC.

Note on this clonotype: One base away lies a much larger clone, so this may be a sequencing read error. The CDR3 end shows no conserved phenylalanine or tryptophan, and so a read error is likely. The CDR3 coding sequence is TGCAGCGTTGAAGGGACAGGGGTAGTTGCTGAAGCTTTCTCT. Encoded protein: CSVEGTGVVAEAFS. This chain uses TRBV29-1 with TRBJ1-1; 9 nucleotides align to TRBD1. In germline, CDR1 is SQVTM, CDR2 ANQGSEA. V shed 1 base and J 6 bases; nucleotides not matched to a gene: 6. There are 14 residues in the CDR3.

Concerning this clonotype: A read error may explain this, as a much larger clone is one base away. The V gene is TRBV7-8, the J gene TRBJ2-1, with TRBD2 matching 7 bases. Germline V gene data show CDR1 as SGHVS and CDR2 as FQNEAQ. The CDR3 extends over 16 amino acids. This chain's CDR3 is CTSSPPEVGGFGEQFF. The CDR3 bases are TGTACCAGCAGCCCCCCGGAGGTGGGGGGGTTTGGTGAGCAGTTCTTC.

Comments on this clonotype: In this CDR3 the conserved last residue, phenylalanine or tryptophan, is missing, so a read error is likely. CDR3 residues: CSVDGLAGVGNEQFI. The CDR3 DNA reads as TGCAGCGTTGATGGGTTAGCGGGAGTCGGTAATGAGCAGTTCATC. The chain carries TRBV29-1 and TRBJ2-1, with 9 bases identical to TRBD2. Germline assignment: CDR1 SQVTM and CDR2 ANQGSEA. The CDR3 totals 15 residues. J gave up 7 bases and V 3 bases, and 10 bases lay outside the gene matches.

Comments on this clonotype: The germline gene is not matched at one end of the junction; a read error may be the cause. The rearrangement uses TRBV4-2 and TRBJ2-1; 8 bases line up with TRBD2. This CDR3 is built from 17 residues. CDR1 is LGHNA and CDR2 is YNFKEQ in the germline V gene. The CDR3 coding sequence is TGTGCCAGCAGCCGAGGATCGACGGGAGGGAACTACAGTGAGCAGTTCTTC. Its protein is CASSRGSTGGNYSEQFF.

Comments on this clonotype: Relative to the germline gene, one junction end is altered; a read error may explain this. The chain couples TRBV4-2 to TRBJ1-6; D not resolved. The CDR3 is 13 residues long. Germline lookup yields CDR1 LGHNA and CDR2 YNFKEQ. For the CDR3, the DNA is TGTGCCAACAGCCAAGGCCAGCGGTCACCCTTCCACTTT. Translating gives CANSQGQRSPFHF.

This sequence joins TRBV9 and TRBJ2-6, with D unresolved. This CDR3 contains 18 residues. V was pared by 4 bases and J by 5 bases, with 22 bases between. Germline lookup yields CDR1 SGDLS and CDR2 YYNGEE. The CDR3 DNA follows: TGTGCCAGCAGCCTTCCCTCCCCTAGTTCGACGAGGGCCAACGTCCTGACTTTC. As protein: CASSLPSPSSTRANVLTF.

This clonotype was picked up a small number of times. The chain combines TRBV30 with TRBJ1-6; no clear D gene. CDR1 is GTSNPN, CDR2 SVGIG, per germline (reference sequence). V lost 0 bases, J lost 9 bases, and 6 bases lay in between. CDR3 length equals 12 residues. CDR3 amino acids: CAWSVEGSPLHF. CDR3 nucleotide sequence: TGTGCCTGGAGTGTAGAGGGTTCACCCCTCCACTTT. Full variable domain (missing parts from reference TRBV30 and TRBJ1-6): SQTIHQWPATLVQPVGSPLSLECTVEGTSNPNLYWYRQAAGRGLQLLFYSVGIGQISSEVPQNLSASRPQDRQFILSSKKLLLSDSGFYLCAWSVEGSPLHFGNGTRLTVT.

On this clonotype itself: This could be a read error, since a much larger clone is one nucleotide away. This sequence joins TRBV20-1 and TRBJ1-1; no clear D. V lost 4 bases, J lost 0 bases, and 15 bases lay in between. There are 15 residues in the CDR3. CDR1 and CDR2 from the germline V gene are DFQATT and SNEGSKA (reference sequence). The CDR3 protein is CSAMIGPGLNTEAFF. The CDR3 DNA follows: TGCAGTGCTATGATAGGCCCCGGTTTGAACACTGAAGCTTTCTTT.

This chain joins TRBV15 and TRBJ2-6, with D unresolved. In germline, CDR1 is LNHNV, CDR2 YYDKDF (reference sequence). CDR3 size: 16 residues. V was clipped by 6 bases and J by 0 bases, with 12 bases between them. The CDR3 loop is CATSFPWVSGANVLTF. The CDR3 DNA follows: TGTGCCACCAGTTTTCCCTGGGTCTCTGGGGCCAACGTCCTGACTTTC.

V is TRBV4-1 and J is TRBJ2-1; D gene uncertain. The CDR3 is made up of 14 amino acids. Germline assignment: CDR1 MGHRA and CDR2 YSYEKL. Trimming stripped 4 bases from V and 10 bases from J, with 17 bases between. The chain's CDR3 is CASSLVLRPDEQFF. The CDR3 DNA reads as TGCGCCAGCAGCCTAGTACTGCGGCCGGACGAGCAGTTCTTC.

The table lists this clonotype with many counts. This sequence joins TRBV12-3 or TRBV12-4 and TRBJ1-6, with D possibly matching TRBD1 (5 bases). The ends were cut back, 6 bases at V and 7 bases at J, with 13 bases in the middle. The CDR3 sequence is 14 residues long. CDR3 nucleotides: TGTGCCAGCAGACAGGAGATAAGGAATTCACCCCTCCACTTT. It encodes CASRQEIRNSPLHF.

A word on this clonotype: One end of the junction is discordant with germline, which a read error may explain. The chain joins TRBV29-1 to TRBJ2-3, with D maybe TRBD2 (6 bases). The germline CDR1 and CDR2 sequences are SQVTM and ANQGSEA. This CDR3 has 13 residues. Written as DNA, the CDR3 is TGCAGCGCGGGAGCCCGGAGCACAGATAAGCAGTATTTT. It yields the protein CSAGARSTDKQYF.

This clonotype was seen a handful of times. The chain has TRBV20-1 and TRBJ2-7; D perhaps matches TRBD1 (5 bases). This CDR3 contains 13 residues. V was trimmed by 1 base and J by 2 bases, leaving 9 bases between them. The germline V gene encodes CDR1 DFQATT and CDR2 SNEGSKA (reference sequence). In nucleotides, the CDR3 is TGCAGTGCTAGAGTCCAGGGTCCCTACGAGCAGTACTTC. As protein: CSARVQGPYEQYF.

The rearrangement links TRBV6-5 to TRBJ1-2; D is ambiguous. CDR1 MNHEY and CDR2 SVGAGI come from the germline V gene. CDR3 length equals 17 residues. V lost 0 bases and J 4 bases, leaving 18 bases between the germline ends. The CDR3 nucleotides are TGTGCCAGCAGTTACTCATTAGATTTCGCCGACGGCTATGGCTACACCTTC. Translated, it gives CASSYSLDFADGYGYTF.

A word on this clonotype: In this CDR3 the conserved last residue, phenylalanine or tryptophan, is missing, so a read error is likely. V is TRBV6-6 and J is TRBJ2-1; D remains ambiguous. The CDR3 is 12 amino acids. Looked up from germline, CDR1 is MNHNY and CDR2 is SVGAGI (reference sequence). CDR3 in DNA: TGTGCCGGCAGTTTGATGGGCCGGGAGCAGTTCATC. It codes for CAGSLMGREQFI.

As regards this clonotype: This could be a read error, since a much larger clone is one nucleotide away. The chain uses TRBV18 and TRBJ2-5; 7 bases are a match to TRBD2. The CDR3 length is 16 residues. Germline CDR1 reads KGHSH; CDR2 reads LQKENI. The CDR3 is CASSPRASGKQEIQYF. DNA for the CDR3: TGTGCCAGCTCACCACGAGCTAGCGGAAAACAAGAGATCCAGTACTTC.

This clonotype was seen repeatedly, ten times or more. The chain has TRBV10-3 and TRBJ2-3, with 9 bases identical to TRBD1. The trim removed 3 bases at V and 5 bases at J, leaving 6 bases unmatched. From germline, CDR1 is ENHRY and CDR2 SYGVKD. The CDR3 contains 15 residues. The CDR3 nucleotides read TGTGCCATCAGTGAACGACAGGGGGTGGGAGATACGCAGTATTTT. This encodes CAISERQGVGDTQYF.

By proportion, this clonotype is medium-sized (0.01 to 0.1%). The gene calls are TRBV5-4 and TRBJ2-7, with 9 positions matching TRBD1. The ends lost 4 bases at V and 2 bases at J; junction bases unmatched: 4. The CDR3 loop spans 14 amino acids. In germline, CDR1 is SGHNT, CDR2 YYREEE (reference sequence). CDR3 nucleotide sequence: TGTGCCAGCAGCGCCACAGGGGGCCCCTACGAGCAGTACTTC. Its translation: CASSATGGPYEQYF.

About this clonotype: Just one base apart from a much larger clone, this may be a read error. The genes are TRBV28 and TRBJ2-1; TRBD1 is a possible D gene (5 bases). This CDR3 spans 13 amino acids. CDR1 is MDHEN and CDR2 is SYDVKM in the germline V gene. The CDR3 region is CVSTPNGANEQFF. The CDR3, as DNA: TGTGTCAGCACCCCTAATGGGGCAAATGAGCAGTTCTTC.

Many counts were recorded for this clonotype. The genes are TRBV20-1 and TRBJ2-1; 8 bases align to TRBD2. CDR3 length equals 13 residues. The V gene's germline CDR1 is DFQATT and CDR2 SNEGSKA (reference sequence). After removal of 5 bases from V and 4 bases from J, the junction contained 4 bases not matched to a gene. CDR3 sequence reads: CSAPTSEYNEQFF. CDR3 in DNA: TGCAGTGCTCCGACTAGCGAGTACAATGAGCAGTTCTTC.

V and J are TRBV6-2 or TRBV6-3 and TRBJ2-7; tentative D call: TRBD1 (5 bases). The V end was cut by 10 bases, the J end by 7 bases, with 26 bases between. Germline lookup yields CDR1 MNHEY and CDR2 SVGEGT. This CDR3 spans 15 amino acids. Here the CDR3 reads CANTTTQDTYYEQYF. The CDR3 DNA is TGTGCCAACACCACTACGCAGGACACCTACTATGAGCAGTACTTC.

Turning to this clonotype: A read error is possible here, since a much larger clone lies one base away. The rearrangement links TRBV28 to TRBJ2-3; D is unclear. Germline CDR1 is MDHEN and CDR2 is SYDVKM. The CDR3 contains 14 residues. CDR3 sequence reads: CTSSLLLNTDTQYF. CDR3 DNA sequence: TGTACCAGCAGTTTACTACTAAACACAGATACGCAGTATTTT.